These 12 T cell receptor beta chains originate from one sample sequenced in a study of cytomegalovirus exposure and HLA in healthy donors. The primer mix had 60 Vbeta and 13 Jbeta primers. Method: immunoSEQ multiplex PCR; TCRdb's copy keeps in-frame clones and lacks some. This repertoire shows about 130,000 clones, about 81% found once; its top ten account for about 7%. The specimen was PBMCs. These receptors came from a young man in good health and CMV-seronegative.

V and J are TRBV7-9 and TRBJ1-1; D is undetermined. Trimming left V 0 bases short and J 1 base short, with 9 bases between. Germline CDR1 SEHNR, CDR2 FQNEAQ (reference sequence). The CDR3 has 15 residues. CDR3 bases: TGTGCCAGCAGCTTAGCCTGGACTCAGAACACTGAAGCTTTCTTT. Protein: CASSLAWTQNTEAFF.

The chain is built from TRBV7-9 and TRBJ2-3; 12 bases fit TRBD1. This CDR3 has 19 amino acids. The V segment lost 2 bases and the J segment 8 bases; nucleotides outside the gene matches: 17. Germline values: CDR1 SEHNR, CDR2 FQNEAQ (reference sequence). CDR3 DNA: TGTGCCAGCAGCTTATTAAATTCACGGGACAGGGGGCGTTTTGGTACGCAGTATTTT. Its protein product is CASSLLNSRDRGRFGTQYF.

The chain employs TRBV11-2 and TRBJ2-3; TRBD1 aligns across 7 bases. The V segment lost 5 bases and the J segment 4 bases; nucleotides outside the gene matches: 9. The CDR3 is 15 amino acids. Germline V gene sequence: CDR1 SGHAT, CDR2 FQNNGV. The CDR3 DNA is TGTGCCAGCAGCCCCCAGACAGGGATCCCAGATACGCAGTATTTT. Translation gives CASSPQTGIPDTQYF.

The rearrangement uses TRBV28 and TRBJ2-5, with 8 bases that match TRBD2. Germline V lookup: CDR1 MDHEN, CDR2 SYDVKM. The CDR3 totals 16 residues. The V and J ends lost 3 bases and 5 bases, in that order; junction bases with no gene match: 11. The CDR3 DNA follows: TGTGCCAGCAGTTTGGCAGCGGGAGAGAGTGTTGAGACCCAGTACTTC. As protein: CASSLAAGESVETQYF.

This chain links TRBV5-1 with TRBJ2-2; 8 bases are a match to TRBD1. Germline loops: CDR1 SGHRS, CDR2 YFSETQ. The length of the CDR3 is 16 residues. The junction had 4 bases not matched to a gene; V was cut back by 0 bases and J by 3 bases. CDR3 sequence reads: CASSLAETGDTGELFF. The CDR3 bases are TGCGCCAGCAGCTTGGCCGAGACAGGGGACACCGGGGAGCTGTTTTTT.

This clone was observed a handful of times. The rearrangement uses TRBV28 and TRBJ2-7, with D perhaps TRBD1 (5 bases). V lost 5 bases and J 0 bases, leaving 14 bases between the germline ends. Germline CDR1 reads MDHEN; CDR2 reads SYDVKM. This CDR3 contains 15 residues. CDR3 in DNA: TGTGCCAGCAGTACCGACAGTCGACTCTCCTACGAGCAGTACTTC. This gives the protein CASSTDSRLSYEQYF.

The chain has TRBV5-8 and TRBJ2-3; TRBD1 matches 9 bases. CDR1 and CDR2 (germline): SGHTS, YDEGEE. The V gene end was trimmed by 3 bases and the J gene end by 0 bases; junction bases not matched to a gene: 5. The CDR3 is 16 residues long. The CDR3 loop is CASSSLQGASTDTQYF. The CDR3 DNA sequence: TGTGCCAGCAGCTCCCTACAGGGGGCGAGCACAGATACGCAGTATTTT.

Worth noting for this clone: Within the sample, other DNA sequences also encode this same CDR3. The chain combines TRBV27 with TRBJ2-6; possible D gene TRBD2, 5 bases. V lost 2 bases and J lost 3, with 5 bases in between. The length of the CDR3 is 14 residues. Germline-derived CDR1 and CDR2 are MNHEY and SMNVEV (reference sequence). For the CDR3, the DNA is TGTGCCAGCAGTTTACGGGGTGGGGCCAACGTCCTGACTTTC. As protein: CASSLRGGANVLTF.

A single count supports this clone. The chain joins TRBV18 to TRBJ2-5; D is ambiguous. V was shortened by 3 bases and J by 0 bases, with 8 bases between the two germline ends. The CDR3 consists of 14 residues. CDR1 and CDR2 (germline): KGHSH, LQKENI. CDR3 in DNA: TGTGCCAGCTCACCCCGCGAGAACCAAGAGACCCAGTACTTC. The encoded protein is CASSPRENQETQYF. Filled out from reference TRBV18 and TRBJ2-5, the complete variable domain reads NAGVMQNPRHLVRRRGQEARLRCSPMKGHSHVYWYRQLPEEGLKFMVYLQKENIIDESGMPKERFSAEFPKEGPSILRIQQVVRGDSAAYFCASSPRENQETQYFGPGTRLLVL.

The chain carries TRBV6-1 and TRBJ1-4; 8 positions agree with TRBD1. Germline trimming cut 7 bases from V and 8 bases from J; bases unmatched to any gene: 12. This CDR3 is built from 15 residues. Germline V gives CDR1 MNHNS, CDR2 SASEGT. Here the CDR3 reads CASIGQDRAVEKLFF. Here the CDR3 DNA reads TGTGCCAGCATTGGTCAGGACAGGGCTGTAGAAAAACTGTTTTTT.

V and J are TRBV7-9 and TRBJ2-1, with D possibly matching TRBD1 (6 bases). V dropped 1 base and J dropped 3 bases, with 22 bases sitting between them. This CDR3 contains 19 residues. In germline, CDR1 is SEHNR, CDR2 FQNEAQ (reference sequence). As DNA, the CDR3 is TGTGCCAGCAGCTTAGGGGGCCAGGGGATGATAGCTGGCTACAATGAGCAGTTCTTC. Protein product: CASSLGGQGMIAGYNEQFF.

V is TRBV5-1 and J is TRBJ2-7; TRBD2 agrees at 8 bases. Per germline, CDR1 SGHRS and CDR2 YFSETQ. The CDR3 has 18 residues. V lost 0 bases and J lost 8; bases outside the gene matches: 19. CDR3 sequence: CASSLGLSAGGIPTKQYF. The CDR3 bases are TGCGCCAGCAGCTTGGGGTTGTCTGCGGGGGGAATACCTACCAAGCAGTACTTC. Full variable domain (rest looked up from reference TRBV5-1 and TRBJ2-7): KAGVTQTPRYLIKTRGQQVTLSCSPISGHRSVSWYQQTPGQGLQFLFEYFSETQRNKGNFPGRFSGRQFSNSRSEMNVSTLELGDSALYLCASSLGLSAGGIPTKQYFGPGTRLTVT.